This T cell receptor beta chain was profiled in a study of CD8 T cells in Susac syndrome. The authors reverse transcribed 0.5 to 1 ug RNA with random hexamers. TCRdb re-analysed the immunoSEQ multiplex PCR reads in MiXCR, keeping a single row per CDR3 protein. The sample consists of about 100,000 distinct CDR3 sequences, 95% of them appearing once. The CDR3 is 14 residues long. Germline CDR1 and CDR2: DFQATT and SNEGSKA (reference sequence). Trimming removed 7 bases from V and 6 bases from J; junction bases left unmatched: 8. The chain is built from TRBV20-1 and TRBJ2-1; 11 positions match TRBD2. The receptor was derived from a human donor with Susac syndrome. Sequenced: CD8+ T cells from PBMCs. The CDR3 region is CSVNSGRDFNEQFF. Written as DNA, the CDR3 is TGCAGTGTCAATAGCGGGAGGGATTTCAATGAGCAGTTCTTC.